This T cell receptor (beta chain) is from a study of blood T cell repertoires in COVID-19. Overall study context: Sample material is recorded as cDNA or gDNA derived from T cells, B-cell-depleted T cells, or PBMCs.

Libraries were prepared by immunoSEQ multiplex PCR; TCRdb keeps only in-frame clonotypes and omits some of them. Of fewer than 200,000 clones listed, 89% are singletons. The V gene lost 4 bases and the J gene lost 1 base, with 4 bases spanning the gap. CDR3 length: 12 residues. CDR1 is SQVTM, CDR2 ANQGSEA, per germline. Sequenced sample: peripheral blood. The clonotype was recovered from a man aged 18 to 29 who had recovered from COVID-19. The rearrangement links TRBV29-1 to TRBJ2-2; D gene ambiguous. The CDR3 coding sequence is TGCAGCGTTGCTGTGAACACCGGGGAGCTGTTTTTT. This codes for CSVAVNTGELFF.